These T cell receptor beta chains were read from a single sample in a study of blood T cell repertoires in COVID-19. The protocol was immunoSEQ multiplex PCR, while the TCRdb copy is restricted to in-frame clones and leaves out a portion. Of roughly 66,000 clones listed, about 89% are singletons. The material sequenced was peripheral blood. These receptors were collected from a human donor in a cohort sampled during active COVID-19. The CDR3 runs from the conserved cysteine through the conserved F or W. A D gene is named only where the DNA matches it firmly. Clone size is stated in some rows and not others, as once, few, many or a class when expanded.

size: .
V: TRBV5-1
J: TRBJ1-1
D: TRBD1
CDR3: CASSWRTGKGDTEAFF
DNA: TGCGCCAGCAGCTGGCGGACAGGGAAGGGGGACACTGAAGCTTTCTTT

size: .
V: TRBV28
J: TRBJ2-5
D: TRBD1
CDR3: CASSSNGQGVRETQYF
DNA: TGTGCCAGCAGTTCGAACGGACAGGGCGTGCGAGAGACCCAGTACTTC

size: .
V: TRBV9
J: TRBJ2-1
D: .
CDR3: CASSSRQAYNEQFF
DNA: TGTGCCAGCAGCTCCCGACAGGCTTACAATGAGCAGTTCTTC

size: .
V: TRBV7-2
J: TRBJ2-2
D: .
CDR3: CASSPSGGSGELFF
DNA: TGTGCCAGCAGCCCCTCGGGGGGCTCCGGGGAGCTGTTTTTT

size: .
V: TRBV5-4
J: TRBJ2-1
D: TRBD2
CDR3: CASSARGLGGEQFF
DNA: TGTGCCAGCAGCGCCCGTGGACTGGGAGGGGAGCAGTTCTTC

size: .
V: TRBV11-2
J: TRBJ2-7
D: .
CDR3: CASSSRDEQYF
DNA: TGTGCCAGCAGCTCTCGGGACGAGCAGTACTTC

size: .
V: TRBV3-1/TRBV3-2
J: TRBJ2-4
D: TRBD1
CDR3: CASSTGQGLKNIQYF
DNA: TGTGCCAGCAGCACCGGACAGGGGCTTAAAAACATTCAGTACTTC

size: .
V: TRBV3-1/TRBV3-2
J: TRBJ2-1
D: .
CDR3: CASSLGGSSYNEQFF
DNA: TGTGCCAGCAGTCTTGGGGGGAGCTCCTACAATGAGCAGTTCTTC

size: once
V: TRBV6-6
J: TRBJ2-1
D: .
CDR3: CASRAETRTNEQFF
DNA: TGTGCCAGCAGGGCCGAGACTAGAACAAATGAGCAGTTCTTC

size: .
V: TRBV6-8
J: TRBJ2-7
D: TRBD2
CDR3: CASLGIFSRDGRDEQYF
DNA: TGTGCCAGTCTAGGGATTTTTAGCCGGGACGGGAGGGACGAGCAGTACTTC

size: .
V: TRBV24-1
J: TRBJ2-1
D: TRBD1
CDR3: CATSDTTGHRFF
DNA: TGTGCCACCAGTGACACGACAGGGCACAGATTCTTC

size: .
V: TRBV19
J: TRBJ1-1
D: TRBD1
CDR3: CASSRDRGGYTEAFF
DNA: TGTGCCAGTAGCAGAGACAGGGGAGGGTACACTGAAGCTTTCTTT

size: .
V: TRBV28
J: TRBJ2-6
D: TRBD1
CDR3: CASSLARGQGVLAGANVLTF
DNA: TGTGCCAGCAGTTTGGCCAGAGGACAGGGTGTCCTAGCTGGGGCCAACGTCCTGACTTTC

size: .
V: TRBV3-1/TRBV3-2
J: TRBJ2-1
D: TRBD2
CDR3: CASSLWDYHSSGEQFF
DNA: TGTGCCAGCAGCCTCTGGGACTACCACTCCTCAGGAGAGCAGTTCTTC

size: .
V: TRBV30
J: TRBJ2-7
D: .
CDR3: CAWSDPPTRYEQYF
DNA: TGTGCCTGGAGTGATCCACCTACGCGATATGAGCAGTACTTC

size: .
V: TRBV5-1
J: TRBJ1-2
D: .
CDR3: CASSHGGSNYGYTF
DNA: TGCGCCAGCAGCCATGGCGGTTCTAACTATGGCTACACCTTC

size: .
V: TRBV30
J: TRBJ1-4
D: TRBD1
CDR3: CAGRTGGAIEKLFF
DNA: TGTGCCGGCCGGACAGGGGGCGCGATTGAAAAACTGTTTTTT

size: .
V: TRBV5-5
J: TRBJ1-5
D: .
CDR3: CASSLSDAGVGQPQHF
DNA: TGTGCCAGCAGCTTGTCGGACGCAGGGGTTGGACAGCCCCAGCATTTT

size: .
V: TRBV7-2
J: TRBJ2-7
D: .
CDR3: CASSLRRAYEQYF
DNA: TGTGCCAGCAGCTTACGGAGAGCCTACGAGCAGTACTTC

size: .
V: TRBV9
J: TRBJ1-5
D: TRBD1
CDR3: CASGTGGGQPQHF
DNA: TGTGCCAGCGGGACAGGGGGAGGTCAGCCCCAGCATTTT

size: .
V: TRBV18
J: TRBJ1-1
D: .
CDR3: CASSSMNTEAFF
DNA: TGTGCCAGCTCGTCAATGAACACTGAAGCTTTCTTT

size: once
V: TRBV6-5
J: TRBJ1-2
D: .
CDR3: CASTRGVKNYGYTF
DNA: TGTGCCAGCACTCGGGGGGTTAAGAACTATGGCTACACCTTC

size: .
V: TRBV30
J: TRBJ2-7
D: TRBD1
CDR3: CAWSVSGTGEGEQYF
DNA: TGTGCCTGGAGTGTAAGCGGGACAGGGGAAGGCGAGCAGTACTTC

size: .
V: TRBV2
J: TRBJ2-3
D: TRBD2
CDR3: CASRQTSGGLVTQYF
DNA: TGTGCCAGCAGGCAGACTAGCGGCGGTTTGGTTACGCAGTATTTT

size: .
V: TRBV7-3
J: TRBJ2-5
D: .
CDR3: CASSCGFETQYF
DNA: TGTGCCAGCAGCTGTGGCTTTGAGACCCAGTACTTC

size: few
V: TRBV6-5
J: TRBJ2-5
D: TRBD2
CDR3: CASSYGLAGALGAQYF
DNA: TGTGCCAGCAGTTACGGTCTAGCGGGGGCTCTGGGGGCCCAGTACTTC

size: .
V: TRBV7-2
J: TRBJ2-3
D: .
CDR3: CASSLAYVTGGGLTDTQYF
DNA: TGTGCCAGCAGCTTAGCTTATGTGACAGGCGGGGGTCTCACAGATACGCAGTATTTT

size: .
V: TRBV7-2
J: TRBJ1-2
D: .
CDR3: CASSSDRTRTYGYTF
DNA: TGTGCCAGCAGCTCCGACAGGACGCGAACTTATGGCTACACCTTC

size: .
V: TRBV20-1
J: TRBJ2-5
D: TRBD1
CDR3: CSASGGTGVGETQYF
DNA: TGCAGTGCTAGTGGCGGAACAGGGGTGGGGGAGACCCAGTACTTC

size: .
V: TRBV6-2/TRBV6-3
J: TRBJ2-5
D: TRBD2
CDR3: CASSYSLGLAGGIETQYF
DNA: TGTGCCAGCAGTTACTCTCTCGGACTAGCGGGGGGGATCGAGACCCAGTACTTC